This TCR beta chain emerged from a study of cytomegalovirus exposure and HLA in healthy donors. Study-level points and caveats: For presence/absence analyses, sequencing depth was assumed to be roughly uniform across donors. A later analysis associated 16,951 TCR beta sequences with HLA alleles at a 0.05 false discovery rate. There were some V segments, including TRBV6-2 and TRBV6-3, excluded as indistinguishable.

The primer mix had 60 Vbeta and 13 Jbeta primers. Profiled with immunoSEQ multiplex PCR; TCRdb holds only in-frame clones, not every one. The sample holds 190,000 or so clones, approximately 83% seen once. To note about this clone: Its antigen is not known.

The germline gives CDR1 ENHRY, CDR2 SYGVKD. This CDR3 comprises 13 residues. V trimming: 9 bases; J trimming: 2 bases; junction bases outside the gene matches: 7. The sequenced sample consisted of PBMCs. This chain uses TRBV10-3 with TRBJ2-7, with TRBD1 identical over 7 bases. The sequence was collected from a boy younger than 10 in good health and CMV-seronegative. The CDR3 loop reads CAIRQGVAYEQYF. CDR3 in DNA: TGTGCCATAAGGCAGGGGGTGGCCTACGAGCAGTACTTC.